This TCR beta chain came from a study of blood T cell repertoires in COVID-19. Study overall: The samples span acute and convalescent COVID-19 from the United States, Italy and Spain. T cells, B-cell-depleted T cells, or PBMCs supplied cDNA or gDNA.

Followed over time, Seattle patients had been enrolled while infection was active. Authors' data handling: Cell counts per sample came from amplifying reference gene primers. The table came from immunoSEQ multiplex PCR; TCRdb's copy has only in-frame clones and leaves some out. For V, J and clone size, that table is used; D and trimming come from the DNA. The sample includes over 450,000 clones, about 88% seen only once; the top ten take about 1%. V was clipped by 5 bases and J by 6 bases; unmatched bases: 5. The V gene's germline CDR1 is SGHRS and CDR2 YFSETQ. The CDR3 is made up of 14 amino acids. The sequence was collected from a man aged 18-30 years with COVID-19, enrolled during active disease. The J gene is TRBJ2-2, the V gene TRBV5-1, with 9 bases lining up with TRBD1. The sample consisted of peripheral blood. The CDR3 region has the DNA TGCGCCAGCAGTTGGGGACAGGGTCCCGGGGAGCTGTTTTTT. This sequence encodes CASSWGQGPGELFF.